The 12 T cell receptor beta chains presented below share a single source sample, sequenced in a study of beta chain features in type 1 diabetes. The investigators reverse transcribed all of the isolated RNA, so they sequenced expressed TCRB transcripts. Produced via immunoSEQ multiplex PCR; TCRdb's table is partial and in-frame only. The sample lists about 300,000 clones, 7.5% to 9.5% seen once, with roughly 1% in the top ten. The sample was central memory CD4+ T cells from blood. The receptors derive from a woman aged 18-29 years in good health.

The chain joins TRBV25-1 to TRBJ1-1; D ambiguous. Germline CDR1 MGHDK, CDR2 SYGVNS. CDR3 length: 12 amino acids. V was clipped by 6 bases and J by 8 bases, with 13 bases between them. The CDR3 sequence is CASSLGAEEAFF. The CDR3 DNA follows: TGTGCCAGCAGCCTGGGTGCCGAGGAAGCTTTCTTT.

The chain is built from TRBV5-1 and TRBJ2-2; no clear D. CDR1 and CDR2 (germline): SGHRS, YFSETQ. CDR3 length: 15 residues. V was shortened by 4 bases and J by 4 bases, with 14 bases between the two germline ends. The CDR3 loop is CASSGSSRPTGELFF. CDR3 nucleotide sequence: TGCGCCAGCAGCGGGTCAAGCAGACCCACCGGGGAGCTGTTTTTT. Together with reference TRBV5-1 and TRBJ2-2, the CDR3 gives the full variable domain: KAGVTQTPRYLIKTRGQQVTLSCSPISGHRSVSWYQQTPGQGLQFLFEYFSETQRNKGNFPGRFSGRQFSNSRSEMNVSTLELGDSALYLCASSGSSRPTGELFFGEGSRLTVL.

This chain links TRBV7-9 with TRBJ2-5, with TRBD2 as a possible D gene (7 bases). The V and J ends lost 5 bases and 4 bases respectively, with 26 bases between them. In germline, CDR1 is SEHNR, CDR2 FQNEAQ (reference sequence). CDR3 length: 18 residues. The CDR3 DNA is TGTGCCAGCAGCCTAACATGGACTAGGCTGGTAGGGGGAGAGACCCAGTACTTC. Translated: CASSLTWTRLVGGETQYF.

The chain combines TRBV27 with TRBJ1-2; 8 bases fit TRBD1. CDR3 length: 10 amino acids. V shed 7 bases and J 12 bases; nucleotides not matched to a gene: 4. The germline gives CDR1 MNHEY, CDR2 SMNVEV (reference sequence). The CDR3 sequence is CASTRQGNTF. The CDR3 DNA sequence: TGTGCCAGCACAAGACAGGGGAACACCTTC.

V and J are TRBV20-1 and TRBJ2-7; D is ambiguous. There are 11 residues in the CDR3. With 0 bases removed from V and 6 bases from J, the gap between germline ends came to 6 bases. Germline lookup yields CDR1 DFQATT and CDR2 SNEGSKA (reference sequence). The CDR3 reads CSARDLGEQYV. For the CDR3, the DNA is TGCAGTGCTAGAGATCTTGGCGAGCAGTACGTC.

The chain is built from TRBV7-2 and TRBJ1-1; the D gene is possibly TRBD1 (5 bases). V lost 5 bases and J 1 base, leaving 11 bases between the germline ends. Germline V CDR1 and CDR2: SGHTA, FQGNSA. The CDR3 contains 14 residues. Here the CDR3 reads CASSRRGSNTEAFF. The DNA of the CDR3 is TGTGCCAGCAGCCGCCGGGGGTCGAACACTGAAGCTTTCTTT.

The chain carries TRBV6-1 and TRBJ2-2; D is ambiguous. The CDR3 consists of 12 residues. The germline V and J ends were trimmed by 3 bases and 7 bases, with 6 bases remaining between them. CDR1 is MNHNS, CDR2 SASEGT, per germline. The DNA of the CDR3 is TGTGCCAGCAGTGACCCCGGCGGGGAGCTGTTTTTT. This translates into CASSDPGGELFF.

This clone has a handful of counts. The junction differs from germline at one of its ends, possibly a read error. The V and J genes are TRBV4-1 and TRBJ2-1; TRBD2 might be the D (6 bases). The V gene's germline CDR1 is MGHRA and CDR2 YSYEKL. This CDR3 has 16 residues. Here the CDR3 DNA reads TGTGCCAGCAGCCAAGAAACGTCGGGAGCTATCGATGAGCAGTTCTTC. Translation gives CASSQETSGAIDEQFF.

This clone has only a few counts. This chain uses TRBV28 with TRBJ1-6, with no clear D. This CDR3 has 13 residues. Germline CDR1 reads MDHEN; CDR2 reads SYDVKM. V lost 3 bases and J lost 8, with 8 bases in between. For the CDR3, the DNA is TGTGCCAGCAGTTTGAGAAGTGATTCACCCCTCCACTTT. Encoded protein: CASSLRSDSPLHF.

This clone was seen a handful of times. V gene TRBV29-1 combines with J gene TRBJ2-1, with D possibly TRBD1 on 6 matching bases. V lost 7 bases and J 6 bases, leaving 16 bases between the germline ends. This CDR3 is built from 13 residues. CDR1 and CDR2 (germline): SQVTM, ANQGSEA. CDR3 sequence: CSARGGAGNEQFF. CDR3 DNA: TGCAGCGCACGAGGGGGAGCCGGCAATGAGCAGTTCTTC.

The chain recombines TRBV5-1 with TRBJ1-1; D remains ambiguous. Germline CDR1 SGHRS, CDR2 YFSETQ. This CDR3 region has 13 residues. V lost 5 bases to trimming and J lost 4 bases, with 12 bases between them. CDR3 sequence reads: CASSRGLGTEAFF. DNA for the CDR3: TGCGCCAGCAGTCGGGGATTGGGCACTGAAGCTTTCTTT.

This clone was counted a few times. The chain employs TRBV7-3 and TRBJ2-4; TRBD1 agrees at 7 bases. Germline V gene lookup returns CDR1 SGHTA and CDR2 FQGTGA. V was clipped by 3 bases and J by 7 bases; unmatched bases: 6. There are 14 residues in the CDR3. The CDR3: CASSLTGSGNIQYF. The DNA for the CDR3 is TGTGCCAGCAGCTTGACAGGGTCGGGGAACATTCAGTACTTC.